The present T cell receptor (beta chain) was sequenced within a study of human T cells and chemical hapten exposure. Documented time point: pre-sensitization, week 0. Treatment described: therapeutic diphenylcyclopropenone sensitization with weekly scalp DPC. This CDR3 spans 12 amino acids. The germline gives CDR1 KGHDR, CDR2 SFDVKD. The V gene lost 3 bases and the J gene lost 8 bases, with 10 bases spanning the gap. This clonotype was picked up a small number of times. MiXCR, run by TCRdb on the RACE reads, gives a single entry per CDR3 protein. The sample includes around 300,000 distinct CDR3 sequences, approximately 7.5% seen only once; the top ten take approximately 1.2%.

This TCR derives from a man between 18 and 29 years old with alopecia areata. Some clones in this sample may be carry-over from other donors' samples. The chain links TRBV24-1 to TRBJ2-7; D is unclear. Sequences were derived from whole blood, sampled in connection with sensitization to the hapten diphenylcyclopropenone (DPC). In nucleotides, the CDR3 is TGTGCCACCAGTGATCCCCCGGGCCAGCAGTACTTC. Encoded protein: CATSDPPGQQYF.